This TCR beta chain was documented in a study of early T cells in non-severe SARS-CoV-2 infection. Background on the study: Sequencing input comprised bulk RNA from unsorted whole blood; chain pairing was not available.

The CDR3 is 14 amino acids. V was shortened by 3 bases and J by 2 bases, with 11 bases between the two germline ends. Looked up from germline, CDR1 is SGHAT and CDR2 is FQNNGV. This clonotype was seen more than once but under ten times. Individual cDNA molecules received unique molecular identifiers during library preparation. TCRdb recomputed calls from the 5' RACE reads with MiXCR, one row per CDR3 protein. The profile shows around 70,000 distinct CDR3 sequences, under 13% of them singletons. Sequencing was carried out using whole blood. The chain joins TRBV11-2 to TRBJ2-7; D is unclear. The receptor was derived from an adult who was a healthcare worker with PCR-confirmed SARS-CoV-2 infection or an uninfected control (not recorded which). The DNA of the CDR3 is TGTGCCAGCAGCTTTCGGACGGCCGCCTACGAGCAGTACTTC. Amino acid sequence: CASSFRTAAYEQYF.